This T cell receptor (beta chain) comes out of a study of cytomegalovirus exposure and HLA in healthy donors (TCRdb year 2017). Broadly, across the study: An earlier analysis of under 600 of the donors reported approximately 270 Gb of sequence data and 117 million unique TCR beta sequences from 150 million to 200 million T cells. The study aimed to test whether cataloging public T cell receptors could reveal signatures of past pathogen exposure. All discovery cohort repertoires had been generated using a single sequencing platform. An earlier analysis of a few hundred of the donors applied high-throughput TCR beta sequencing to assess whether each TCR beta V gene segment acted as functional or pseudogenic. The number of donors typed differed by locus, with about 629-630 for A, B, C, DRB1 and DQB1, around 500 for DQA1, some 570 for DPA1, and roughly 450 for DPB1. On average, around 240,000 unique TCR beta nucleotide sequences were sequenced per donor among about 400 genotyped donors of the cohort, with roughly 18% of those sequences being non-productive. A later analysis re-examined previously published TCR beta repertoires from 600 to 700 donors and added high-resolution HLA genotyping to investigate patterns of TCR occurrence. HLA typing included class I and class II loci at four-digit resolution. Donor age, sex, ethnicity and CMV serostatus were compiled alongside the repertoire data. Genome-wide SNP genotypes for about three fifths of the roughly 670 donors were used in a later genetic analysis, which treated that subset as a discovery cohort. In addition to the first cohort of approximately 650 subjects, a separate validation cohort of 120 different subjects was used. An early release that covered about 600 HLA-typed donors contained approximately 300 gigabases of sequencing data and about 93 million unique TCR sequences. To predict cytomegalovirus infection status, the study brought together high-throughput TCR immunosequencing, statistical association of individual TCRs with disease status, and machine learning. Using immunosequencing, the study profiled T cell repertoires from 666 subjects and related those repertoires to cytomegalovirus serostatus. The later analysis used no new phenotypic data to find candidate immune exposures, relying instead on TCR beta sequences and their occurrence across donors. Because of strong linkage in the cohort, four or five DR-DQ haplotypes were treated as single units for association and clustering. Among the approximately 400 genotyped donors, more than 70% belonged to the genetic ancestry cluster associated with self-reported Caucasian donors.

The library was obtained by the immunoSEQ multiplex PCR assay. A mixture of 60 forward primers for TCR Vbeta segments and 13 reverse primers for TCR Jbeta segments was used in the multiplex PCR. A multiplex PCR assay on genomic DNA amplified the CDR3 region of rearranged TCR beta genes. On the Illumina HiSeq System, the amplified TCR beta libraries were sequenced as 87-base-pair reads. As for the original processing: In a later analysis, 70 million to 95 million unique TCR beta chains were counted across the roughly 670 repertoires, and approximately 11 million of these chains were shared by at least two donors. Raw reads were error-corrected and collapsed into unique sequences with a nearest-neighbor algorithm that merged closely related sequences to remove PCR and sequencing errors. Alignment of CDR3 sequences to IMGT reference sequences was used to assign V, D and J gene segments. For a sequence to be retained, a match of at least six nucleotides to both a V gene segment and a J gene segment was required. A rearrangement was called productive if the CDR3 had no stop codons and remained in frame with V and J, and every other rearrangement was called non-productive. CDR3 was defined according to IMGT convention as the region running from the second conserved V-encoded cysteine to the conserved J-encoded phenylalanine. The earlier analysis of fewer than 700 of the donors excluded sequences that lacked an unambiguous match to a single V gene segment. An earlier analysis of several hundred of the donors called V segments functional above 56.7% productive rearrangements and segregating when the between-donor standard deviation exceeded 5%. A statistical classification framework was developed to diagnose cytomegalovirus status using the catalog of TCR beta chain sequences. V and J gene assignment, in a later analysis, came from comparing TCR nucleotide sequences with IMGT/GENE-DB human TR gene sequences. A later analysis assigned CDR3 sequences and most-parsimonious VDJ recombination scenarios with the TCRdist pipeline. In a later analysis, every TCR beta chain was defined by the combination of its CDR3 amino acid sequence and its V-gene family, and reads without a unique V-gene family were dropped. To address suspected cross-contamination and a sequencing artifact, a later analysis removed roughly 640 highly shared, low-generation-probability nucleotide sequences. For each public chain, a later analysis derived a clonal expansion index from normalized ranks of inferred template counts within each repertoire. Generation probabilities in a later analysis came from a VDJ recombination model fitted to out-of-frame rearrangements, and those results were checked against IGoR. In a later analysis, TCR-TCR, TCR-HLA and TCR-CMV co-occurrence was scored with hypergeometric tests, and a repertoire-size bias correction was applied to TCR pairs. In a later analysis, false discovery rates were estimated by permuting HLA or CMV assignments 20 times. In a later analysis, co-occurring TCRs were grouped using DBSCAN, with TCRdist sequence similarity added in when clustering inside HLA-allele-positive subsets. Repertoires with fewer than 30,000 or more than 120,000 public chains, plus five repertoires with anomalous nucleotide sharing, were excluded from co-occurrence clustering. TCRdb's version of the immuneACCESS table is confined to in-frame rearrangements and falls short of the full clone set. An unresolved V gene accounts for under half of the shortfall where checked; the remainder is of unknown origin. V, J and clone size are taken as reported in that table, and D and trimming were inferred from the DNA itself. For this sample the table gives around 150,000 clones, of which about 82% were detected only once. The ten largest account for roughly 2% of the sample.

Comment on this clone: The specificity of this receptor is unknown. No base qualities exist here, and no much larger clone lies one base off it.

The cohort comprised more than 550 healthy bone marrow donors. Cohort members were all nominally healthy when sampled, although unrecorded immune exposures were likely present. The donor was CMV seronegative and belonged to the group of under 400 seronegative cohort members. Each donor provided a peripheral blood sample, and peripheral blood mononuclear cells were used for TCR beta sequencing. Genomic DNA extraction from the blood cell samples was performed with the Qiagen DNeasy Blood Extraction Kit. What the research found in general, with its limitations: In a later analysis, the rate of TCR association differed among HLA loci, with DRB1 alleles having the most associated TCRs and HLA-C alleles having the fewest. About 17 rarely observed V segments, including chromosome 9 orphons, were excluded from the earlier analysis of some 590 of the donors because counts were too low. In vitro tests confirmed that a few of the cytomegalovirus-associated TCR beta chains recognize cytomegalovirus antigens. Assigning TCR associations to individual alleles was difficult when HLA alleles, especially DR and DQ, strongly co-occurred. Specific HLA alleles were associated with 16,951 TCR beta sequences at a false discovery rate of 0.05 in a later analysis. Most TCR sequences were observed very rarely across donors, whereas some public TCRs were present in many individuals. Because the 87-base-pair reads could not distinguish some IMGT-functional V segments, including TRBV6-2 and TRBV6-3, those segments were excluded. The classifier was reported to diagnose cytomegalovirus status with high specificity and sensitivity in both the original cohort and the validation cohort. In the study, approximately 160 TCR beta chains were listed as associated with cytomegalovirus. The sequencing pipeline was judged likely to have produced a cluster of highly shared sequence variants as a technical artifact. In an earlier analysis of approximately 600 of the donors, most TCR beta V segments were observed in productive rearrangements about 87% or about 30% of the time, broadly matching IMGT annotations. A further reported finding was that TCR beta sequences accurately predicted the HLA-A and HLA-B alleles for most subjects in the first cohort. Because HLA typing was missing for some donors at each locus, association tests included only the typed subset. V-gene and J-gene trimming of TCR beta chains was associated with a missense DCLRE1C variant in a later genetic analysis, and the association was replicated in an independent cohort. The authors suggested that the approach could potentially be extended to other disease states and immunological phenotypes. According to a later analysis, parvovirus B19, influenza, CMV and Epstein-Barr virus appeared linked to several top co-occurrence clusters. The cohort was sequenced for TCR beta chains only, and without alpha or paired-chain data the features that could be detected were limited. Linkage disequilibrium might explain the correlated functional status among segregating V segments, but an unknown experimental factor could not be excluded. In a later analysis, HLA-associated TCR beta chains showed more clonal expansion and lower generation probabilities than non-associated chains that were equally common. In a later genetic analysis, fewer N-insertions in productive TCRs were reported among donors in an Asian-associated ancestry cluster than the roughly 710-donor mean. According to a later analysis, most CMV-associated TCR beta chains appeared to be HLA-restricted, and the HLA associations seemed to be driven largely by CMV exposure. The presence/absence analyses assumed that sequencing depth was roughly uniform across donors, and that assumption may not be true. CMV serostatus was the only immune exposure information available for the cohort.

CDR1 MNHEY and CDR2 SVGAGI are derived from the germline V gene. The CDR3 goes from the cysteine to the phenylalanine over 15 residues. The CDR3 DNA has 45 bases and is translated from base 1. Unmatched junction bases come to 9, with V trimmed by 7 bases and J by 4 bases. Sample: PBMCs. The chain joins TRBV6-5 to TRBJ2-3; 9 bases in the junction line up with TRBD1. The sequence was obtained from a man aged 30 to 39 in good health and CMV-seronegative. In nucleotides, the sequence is TGTGCCAGCACCACAGGGGGCGGCAGAGCAGATACGCAGTATTTT. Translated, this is CASTTGGGRADTQYF.